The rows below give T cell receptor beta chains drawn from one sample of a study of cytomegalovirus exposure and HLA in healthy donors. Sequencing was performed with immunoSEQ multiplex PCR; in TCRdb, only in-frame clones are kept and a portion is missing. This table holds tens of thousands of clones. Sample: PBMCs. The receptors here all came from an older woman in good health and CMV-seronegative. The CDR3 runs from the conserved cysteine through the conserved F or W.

CDR3: CASSVDLAGGYEQYF; V: TRBV9
CDR3: CASMRRTVNEQFF; V: TRBV27
CDR3: CASSPTGERAEYEQYF; V: TRBV7-6
CDR3: CASSRDRFSTDTQYF; V: TRBV2
CDR3: CASRRAGGPNEQFF; V: TRBV19
CDR3: CASSYSGGVQYF; V: TRBV6-5
CDR3: CASSAFAGGTNEKLFF; V: TRBV6-1
CDR3: CASSNWVATHDEQFF; V: TRBV11-2
CDR3: CASSETSGRSTDTQYF; V: TRBV2
CDR3: CASSRTGAAYEQYF; V: TRBV9
CDR3: CASSLDYYGYTF; V: TRBV7-2
CDR3: CASSFVLQGDYNEQFF; V: TRBV7-9
CDR3: CASSLPGQGSYEQYF; V: TRBV27
CDR3: CASSAGRGFYGYTF; V: TRBV28
CDR3: CASSIPRGFLSYNEQFF; V: TRBV19
CDR3: CASSQDSSGGGNEQYF; V: TRBV4-3
CDR3: CASSPVMGASYGYTF; V: TRBV5-6
CDR3: CASSLGVTGETDTQYF; V: TRBV7-2
CDR3: CASTTGGNQPQHF; V: TRBV19
CDR3: CASSLWAGAAETQYF; V: TRBV7-9
CDR3: CASSQARAVSGYTF; V: TRBV14
CDR3: CASRGGSATGELFF; V: TRBV7-9
CDR3: CASGRDVNQPQHF; V: TRBV12-5
CDR3: CASSDQGKGNQPQHF; V: TRBV2
CDR3: CASSYLVGDYEQYF; V: TRBV6-5
CDR3: CASSLSPSGRGNEQYF; V: TRBV7-8
CDR3: CASSPQPSGVSSYEQYF; V: TRBV18
CDR3: CASSVGPGGGSGPPNGYTF; V: TRBV19
CDR3: CASSELAGAIDEQFF; V: TRBV2
CDR3: CASSPGQGATEAFF; V: TRBV6-5
CDR3: CASSFGGTVGLYTEAFF; V: TRBV7-2
CDR3: CASSQGPAKETQYF; V: TRBV4-2
CDR3: CASSLTGGWTEAFF; V: TRBV7-9
CDR3: CASRGASNQPQHF; V: TRBV28
CDR3: CASTQVYEQFF; V: TRBV2
CDR3: CASRLQEPQHF; V: TRBV6-6
CDR3: CASSFYSRAQETQYF; V: TRBV7-9
CDR3: CASSLGANRLLPNTEAFF; V: TRBV7-2
CDR3: CAIGTGGSAAGELFF; V: TRBV10-3
CDR3: CASSLARTGTANTEAFF; V: TRBV5-6
CDR3: CASSFYGGKSYNEQFF; V: TRBV27
CDR3: CASSLDARVGTGELFF; V: TRBV5-1
CDR3: CASSSPISDTQYF; V: TRBV7-2
CDR3: CASSQGQGLTTGELFF; V: TRBV4-3
CDR3: CASVSESGRAGYTQYF; V: TRBV7-8
CDR3: CASSEQGSGNTIYF; V: TRBV9
CDR3: CASSTRSGTEDTQYF; V: TRBV18
CDR3: CASSRLSGANVLTF; V: TRBV7-9
CDR3: CASSDRVEQPQHF; V: TRBV2
CDR3: CASNPAGVSYEQYF; V: TRBV28
CDR3: CASSKGPGDYGYTF; V: TRBV7-3
CDR3: CASSESGTSADTQYF; V: TRBV6-1
CDR3: CASSLEGQFNTF; V: TRBV11-2